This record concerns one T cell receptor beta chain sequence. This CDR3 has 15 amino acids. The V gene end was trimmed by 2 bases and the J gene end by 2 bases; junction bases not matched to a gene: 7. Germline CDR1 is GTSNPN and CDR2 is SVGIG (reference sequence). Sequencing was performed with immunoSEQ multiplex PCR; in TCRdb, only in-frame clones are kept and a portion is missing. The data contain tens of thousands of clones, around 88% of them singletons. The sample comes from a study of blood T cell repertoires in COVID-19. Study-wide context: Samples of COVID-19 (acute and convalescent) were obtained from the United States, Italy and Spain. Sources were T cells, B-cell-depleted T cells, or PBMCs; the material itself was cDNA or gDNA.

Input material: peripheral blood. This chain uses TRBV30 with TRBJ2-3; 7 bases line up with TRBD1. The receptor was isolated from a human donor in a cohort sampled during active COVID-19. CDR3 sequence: CAWSRGDSYTDTQYF. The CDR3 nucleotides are TGTGCCTGGAGTCGTGGGGACAGCTACACAGATACGCAGTATTTT.